Below, one TCR beta chain is given with its context. The data were produced by immunoSEQ multiplex PCR, yet TCRdb's version contains in-frame clones alone and is incomplete. The sample holds approximately 220,000 clones, about 91% seen once. Trimming took 5 bases from V and 7 from J, leaving 11 bases between them. Germline assignment: CDR1 SGHAT and CDR2 FQNNGV. This CDR3 spans 13 amino acids. This sample was included in a study of blood T cell repertoires in COVID-19. Study details: T cells, B-cell-depleted T cells, or PBMCs supplied cDNA or gDNA.

The sequencing sample was made of PBMCs or T cells enriched from blood (not recorded which). This receptor was taken from a woman in her 30s with acute COVID-19. The V and J genes are TRBV11-2 and TRBJ1-4; D gene unclear. CDR3 residues: CASSPSRSEKLFF. DNA of the CDR3: TGTGCCAGCAGCCCTTCCCGGTCTGAAAAACTGTTTTTT.